This T cell receptor (beta chain) came from a study of blood T cells in healthy people across ages (dated by TCRdb to about 2015). At the level of the whole study: In model experiments, roughly one uniquely barcoded TCR beta cDNA molecule per two T cells was captured by template switching. Using deep sequencing normalized with unique cDNA molecular identifiers, the study measured how TCR beta repertoire diversity changes with age. Four age groups were formed from the donors: young (average about 16 years), middle-aged (approximately 39), aged (more than 55) and long-lived (about 80). Donors of different ages were randomly distributed across sequencing lanes to avoid experimental bias. The study analyzed two additional independent replicas of 1 million unique cDNA reads from the same blood draw for two donors, one aged 18 to 30 and one aged 80 or older.

Study-level results and caveats: Total diversity estimates from one million sequenced T cells were considered lower bounds and underestimates. A strong correlation was found between observed TCR beta diversity and the percentage of naive T cells measured by flow cytometry. Because donor CMV infection status was unknown, age-related changes in expanded clonotypes were potentially confounded. Since profiling was done on bulk unsorted PBMCs, naive and antigen-experienced compartments could not be conclusively compared. As age increased, observed TCR beta diversity per million T cells dropped in a roughly linear way, and a significant reduction was already evident by age 40. Compared with the aged group, more naive CD4+ T cells, fewer expanded clones and increased TCR diversity were shown by the long-lived group, suggesting age selection.

The library was generated by 5' RACE. Reads for this sample came from an Illumina HiSeq 2500. A second PCR of about 6 to 12 cycles was performed with a sample-barcoded 5' primer and a J-beta primer mix. Each TCR beta cDNA molecule received a unique molecular identifier from a template-switch 5' adaptor carrying 12 random nucleotides. Each sample yielded at least 2.5 million CDR3-containing paired-end reads. First-strand cDNA synthesis was performed from all RNA using the Mint cDNA synthesis kit, with priming by a TRBC-specific oligonucleotide. All cDNA was treated with uracil-DNA glycosylase and then went through a first 18-cycle PCR with the universal primers M1SS and BC2_uni_R. In the source study's methods: Normalization of each sample was performed by random selection of 1 million high-quality reads, each carrying a distinct molecular identifier. Reads sharing molecular identifiers were discarded rather than binned into consensus sequences. MiTCR, run with a Q25 quality threshold and the strictest error-elimination algorithm, handled CDR3 identification, clonotype clustering and error correction. A nonparametric unseen species model with Euler transformation was used to estimate lower-bound total TCR beta diversity. The public reads were quality trimmed at Q25 with fastp and then assembled into clones with MiXCR by TCRdb, keeping productive beta chains. All rows with the same CDR3 protein become a single entry with the most common DNA and genes. The V and J calls here are based on TCRdb, not the publication. This sample gives over 950,000 distinct CDR3 sequences in total; about 53% of them show up just once. The ten most abundant clones make up about a fifth of the sample.

The germline V gene supplies CDR1 KGHSH and CDR2 LQKENI. Measured from the cysteine to the phenylalanine, the CDR3 is 14 residues long. The only DNA kept is the CDR3, 42 bases in frame from the first base. The donors were roughly 38 Caucasian individuals from Russia, aged roughly 6 to 90 years, who were systemically healthy. Each donor gave roughly 9.5 milliliters of peripheral blood, collected into EDTA-treated Vacutainer tubes. Ficoll-Paque density-gradient centrifugation was used to isolate PBMCs, with at least 6.5 million per sample. Total RNA, at least 6 micrograms per sample, was extracted from PBMCs with Trizol reagent. Naive CD45RAhigh/CD27high T cell percentages were measured by flow cytometry on a PBMC aliquot from every donor. Turning to this clonotype: Its antigen is currently not known. One end of the junction fails to match germline, which may point to a read error.

Sequencing input: blood. The rearranged chain carries TRBV18 and TRBJ2-7, with the D gene not clear enough to name. The sequence came from a woman aged 55-69 years in good health. The CDR3 protein: CASPPPAETYEQYF. The DNA is as follows: TGTGCCAGCCCACCACCCGCAGAAACCTACGAGCAGTACTTC.